This TCR beta chain was captured in a study of T cell responses to AZD1222 COVID-19 vaccine. Data came from immunoSEQ multiplex PCR; TCRdb stores just in-frame clones and leaves some out. Of fewer than 110,000 clones in the sample, approximately 84% were seen once. Whole-study results and caveats: Only after the peak T cell response were repertoires sampled. Spike-wide coverage was observed for vaccine-associated CD4 TCRs, with dominant responses at 160-218 and 743-854. There were mostly white British donors and more females than males, and clonal diversity was possibly underestimated.

With respect to this clone: Its antigen is currently unknown.

V dropped 6 bases and J dropped 5 bases, with 9 bases sitting between them. This CDR3 contains 11 residues. Germline loops: CDR1 DFQATT, CDR2 SNEGSKA (reference sequence). The sample here was peripheral blood, taken on day 0 of AZD1222 vaccination. V is TRBV20-1 and J is TRBJ2-3, with no clear D. The receptor comes from an adult in good health. The CDR3 loop reads CSAQIGDTQYF. The CDR3 DNA is TGCAGTGCCCAAATCGGAGATACGCAGTATTTT.